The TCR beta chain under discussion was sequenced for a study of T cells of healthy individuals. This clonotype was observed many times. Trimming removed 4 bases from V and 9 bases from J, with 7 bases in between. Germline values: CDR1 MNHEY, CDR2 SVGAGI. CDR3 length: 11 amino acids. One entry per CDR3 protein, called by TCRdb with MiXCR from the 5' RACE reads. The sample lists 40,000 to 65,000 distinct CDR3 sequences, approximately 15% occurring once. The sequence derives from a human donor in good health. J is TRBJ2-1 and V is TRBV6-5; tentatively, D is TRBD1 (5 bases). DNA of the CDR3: TGTGCCAGCAGTTTTAGGGGTGAGCAGTTCTTC. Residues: CASSFRGEQFF.